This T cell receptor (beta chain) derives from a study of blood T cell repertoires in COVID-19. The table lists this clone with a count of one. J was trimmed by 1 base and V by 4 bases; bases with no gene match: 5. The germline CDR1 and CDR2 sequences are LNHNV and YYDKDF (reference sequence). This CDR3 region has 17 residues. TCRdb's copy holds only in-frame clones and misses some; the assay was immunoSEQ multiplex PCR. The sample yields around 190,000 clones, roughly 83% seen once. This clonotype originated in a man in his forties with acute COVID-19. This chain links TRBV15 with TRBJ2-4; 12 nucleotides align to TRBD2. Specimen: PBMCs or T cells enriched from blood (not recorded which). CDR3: CATSTLAGGLAKNIQYF. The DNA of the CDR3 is TGTGCCACCAGCACGCTAGCGGGAGGGCTGGCCAAAAACATTCAGTACTTC.